This paragraph covers one T cell receptor (beta chain) sequence. Its antigen remains unidentified. The authors' processing: ImmunoSEQ output held junction-only sequences without quality scores, so filtering differed. Measured with immunoSEQ multiplex PCR; TCRdb has only the in-frame clones, and not every one. V and J calls plus clone size are reproduced from that table; the DNA served to infer D and trimming. The data contain about 2.4 million clones, roughly 93% of them singletons. The data derive from a study of shared clonotypes between healthy human individuals. Germline V gives CDR1 MDHEN, CDR2 SYDVKM. The CDR3 is 14 amino acids. V was clipped by 6 bases and J by 2 bases, with 14 bases between them. Study results and caveats: Against clonotypes common to all four donors, non-shared ones had lower generation probabilities. Across subsets, estimated richness was generally greater for naive than for memory populations.

Sequencing used naive CD4+ T cells from PBMCs. Subset meaning: CD45RA+ positively selected. The receptor was isolated from a man between 18 and 29 years old in good health. Some clones in this sample may be carry-over from other donors' samples. V gene TRBV28 combines with J gene TRBJ2-7, with D hard to call. The DNA of the CDR3 is TGTGCCAGCAGCCGCCCAGGCACGACCTACGAGCAGTACTTC. Translated: CASSRPGTTYEQYF.